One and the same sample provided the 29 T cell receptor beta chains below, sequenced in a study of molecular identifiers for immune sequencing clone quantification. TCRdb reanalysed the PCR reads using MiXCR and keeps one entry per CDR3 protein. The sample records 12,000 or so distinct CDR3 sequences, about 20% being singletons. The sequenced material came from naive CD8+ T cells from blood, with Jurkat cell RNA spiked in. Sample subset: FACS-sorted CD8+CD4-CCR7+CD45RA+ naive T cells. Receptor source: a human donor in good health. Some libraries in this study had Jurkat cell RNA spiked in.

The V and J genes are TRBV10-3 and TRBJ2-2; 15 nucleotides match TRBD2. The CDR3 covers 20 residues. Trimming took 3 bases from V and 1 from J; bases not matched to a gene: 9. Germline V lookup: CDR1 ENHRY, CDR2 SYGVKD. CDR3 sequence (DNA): TGTGCCATCAGTGAACCCGGGACTAGCGGGAGGCCGAGGAACACCGGGGAGCTGTTTTTT. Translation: CAISEPGTSGRPRNTGELFF.

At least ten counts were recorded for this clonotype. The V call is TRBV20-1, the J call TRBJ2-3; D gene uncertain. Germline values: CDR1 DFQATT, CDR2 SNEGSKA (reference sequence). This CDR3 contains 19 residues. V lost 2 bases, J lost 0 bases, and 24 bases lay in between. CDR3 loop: CSARTILPPRAISTDTQYF. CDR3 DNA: TGCAGTGCTAGAACGATTCTACCCCCTCGGGCGATTAGCACAGATACGCAGTATTTT.

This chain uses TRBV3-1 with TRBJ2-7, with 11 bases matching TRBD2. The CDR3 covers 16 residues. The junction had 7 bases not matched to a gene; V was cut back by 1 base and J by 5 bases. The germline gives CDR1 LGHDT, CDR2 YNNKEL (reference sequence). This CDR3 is CASSQVISGRGDEQYF. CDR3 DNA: TGTGCCAGCAGCCAAGTTATTAGCGGGAGGGGAGACGAGCAGTACTTC.

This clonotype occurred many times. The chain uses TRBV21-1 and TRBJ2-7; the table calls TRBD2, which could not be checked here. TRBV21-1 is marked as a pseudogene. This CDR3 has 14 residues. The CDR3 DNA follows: TGTGCCAGGAGGGACCCGGGACTAGAGTACGAGCAGTACTTC. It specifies CARRDPGLEYEQYF.

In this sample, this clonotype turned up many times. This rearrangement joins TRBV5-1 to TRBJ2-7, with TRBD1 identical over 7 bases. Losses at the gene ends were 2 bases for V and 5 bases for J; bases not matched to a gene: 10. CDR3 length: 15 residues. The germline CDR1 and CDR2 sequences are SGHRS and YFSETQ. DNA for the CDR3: TGCGCCAGCAGCTTATATAAGGGGGCAAGCGACGAGCAGTACTTC. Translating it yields CASSLYKGASDEQYF.

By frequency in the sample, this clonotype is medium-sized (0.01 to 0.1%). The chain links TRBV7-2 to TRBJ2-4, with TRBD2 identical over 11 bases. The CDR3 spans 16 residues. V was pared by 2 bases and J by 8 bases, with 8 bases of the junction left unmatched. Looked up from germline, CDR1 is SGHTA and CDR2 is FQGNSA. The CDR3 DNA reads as TGTGCCAGCAGCTTATTAGCGGGAGGGCCTAGGGACATTCAGTACTTC. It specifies CASSLLAGGPRDIQYF.

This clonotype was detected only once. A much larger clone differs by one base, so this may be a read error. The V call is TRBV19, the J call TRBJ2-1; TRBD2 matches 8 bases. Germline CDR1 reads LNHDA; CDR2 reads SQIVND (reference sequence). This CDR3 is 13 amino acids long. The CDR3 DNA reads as TGTGCCAGTGGAATAGCGGGAAACAATGAGCGGTTCTTC. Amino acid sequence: CASGIAGNNERFF. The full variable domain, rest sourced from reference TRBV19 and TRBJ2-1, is DGGITQSPKYLFRKEGQNVTLSCEQNLNHDAMYWYRQDPGQGLRLIYYSQIVNDFQKGDIAEGYSVSREKKESFPLTVTSAQKNPTAFYLCASGIAGNNERFFGPGTRLTVL.

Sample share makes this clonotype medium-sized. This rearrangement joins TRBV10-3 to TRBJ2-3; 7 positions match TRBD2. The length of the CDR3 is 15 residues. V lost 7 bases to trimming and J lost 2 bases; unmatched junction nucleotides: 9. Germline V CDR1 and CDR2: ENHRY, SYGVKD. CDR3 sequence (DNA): TGTGCCATCAAAGGGGCTAGCGGCGTCACAGATACGCAGTATTTT. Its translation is CAIKGASGVTDTQYF.

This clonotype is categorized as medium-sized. The CDR3 region is CASSQGPPPGRAYEQYF. Written as DNA, the CDR3 is TGCGCCAGCAGCCAAGGACCTCCTCCGGGAAGAGCCTACGAGCAGTACTTC. The chain uses TRBV4-1 and TRBJ2-7; D might be TRBD2 (5 bases). The length of the CDR3 is 17 residues. Germline V CDR1 and CDR2: MGHRA, YSYEKL. V was clipped by 1 base and J by 2 bases, with 18 bases between them.

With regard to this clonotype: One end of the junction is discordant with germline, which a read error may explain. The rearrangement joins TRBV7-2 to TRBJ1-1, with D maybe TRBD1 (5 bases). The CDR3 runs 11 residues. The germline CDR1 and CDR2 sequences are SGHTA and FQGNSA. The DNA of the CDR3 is TGTGCCAGCAGCTTTGGGGGAGAAGTTTTCTTT. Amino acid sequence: CASSFGGEVFF.

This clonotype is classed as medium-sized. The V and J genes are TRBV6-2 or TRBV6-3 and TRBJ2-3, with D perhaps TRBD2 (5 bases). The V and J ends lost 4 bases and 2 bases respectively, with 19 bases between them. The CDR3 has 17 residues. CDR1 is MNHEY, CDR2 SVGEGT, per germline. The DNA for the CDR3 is TGTGCCAGCAGTTCGGCGCGGGCCGTCCCACACACAGATACGCAGTATTTT. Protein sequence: CASSSARAVPHTDTQYF.

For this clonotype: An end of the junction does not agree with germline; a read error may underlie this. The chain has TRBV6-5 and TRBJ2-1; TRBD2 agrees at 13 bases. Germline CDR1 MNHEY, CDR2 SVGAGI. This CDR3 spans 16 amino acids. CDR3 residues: CAGSRLRGLAGDEQFF. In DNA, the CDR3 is TGTGCCGGCAGTCGCCTCCGAGGACTAGCGGGAGATGAGCAGTTCTTC.

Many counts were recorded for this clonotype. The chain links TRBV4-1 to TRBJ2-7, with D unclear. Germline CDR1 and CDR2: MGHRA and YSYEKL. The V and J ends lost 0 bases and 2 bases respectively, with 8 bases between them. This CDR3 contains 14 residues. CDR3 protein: CASSQELPPYEQYF. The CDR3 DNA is TGCGCCAGCAGCCAAGAATTGCCCCCCTACGAGCAGTACTTC.

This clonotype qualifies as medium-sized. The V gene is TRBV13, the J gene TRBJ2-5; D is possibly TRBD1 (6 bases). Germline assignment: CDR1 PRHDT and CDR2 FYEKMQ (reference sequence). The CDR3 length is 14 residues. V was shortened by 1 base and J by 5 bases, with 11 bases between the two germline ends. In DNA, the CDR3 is TGTGCCAGCAGCTTAGAACAGGGCCTGGAGACCCAGTACTTC. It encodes CASSLEQGLETQYF. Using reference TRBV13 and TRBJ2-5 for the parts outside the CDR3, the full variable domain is AAGVIQSPRHLIKEKRETATLKCYPIPRHDTVYWYQQGPGQDPQFLISFYEKMQSDKGSIPDRFSAQQFSDYHSELNMSSLELGDSALYFCASSLEQGLETQYFGPGTRLLVL.

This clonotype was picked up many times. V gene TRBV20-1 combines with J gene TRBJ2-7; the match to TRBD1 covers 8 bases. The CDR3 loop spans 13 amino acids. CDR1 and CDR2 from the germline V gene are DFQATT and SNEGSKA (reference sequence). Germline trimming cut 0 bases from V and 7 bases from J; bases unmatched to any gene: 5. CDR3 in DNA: TGCAGTGCTAGAGAGACAGGGGAGTGGGAGCAGTACTTC. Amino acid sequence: CSARETGEWEQYF.

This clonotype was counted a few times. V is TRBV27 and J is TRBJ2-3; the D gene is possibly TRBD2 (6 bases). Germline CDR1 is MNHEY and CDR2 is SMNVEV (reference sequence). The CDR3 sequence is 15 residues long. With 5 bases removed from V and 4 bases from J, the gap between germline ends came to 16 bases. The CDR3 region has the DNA TGTGCCAGCAGTCTTCTCGGGAGTTCGTCAGATACGCAGTATTTT. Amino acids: CASSLLGSSSDTQYF.

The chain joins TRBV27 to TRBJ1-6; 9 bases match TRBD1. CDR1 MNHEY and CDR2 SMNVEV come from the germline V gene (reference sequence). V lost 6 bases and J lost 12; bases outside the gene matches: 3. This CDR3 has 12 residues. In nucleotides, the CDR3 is TGTGCCAGCAGCACAGGGGGCAGACCCCTCCACTTT. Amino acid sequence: CASSTGGRPLHF.

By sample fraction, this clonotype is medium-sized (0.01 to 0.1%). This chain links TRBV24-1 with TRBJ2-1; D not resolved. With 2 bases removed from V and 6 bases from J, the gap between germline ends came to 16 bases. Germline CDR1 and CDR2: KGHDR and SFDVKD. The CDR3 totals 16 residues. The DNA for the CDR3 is TGTGCCACCAGTGATTCGACTGGGAAACCACCCAATGAGCAGTTCTTC. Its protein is CATSDSTGKPPNEQFF.

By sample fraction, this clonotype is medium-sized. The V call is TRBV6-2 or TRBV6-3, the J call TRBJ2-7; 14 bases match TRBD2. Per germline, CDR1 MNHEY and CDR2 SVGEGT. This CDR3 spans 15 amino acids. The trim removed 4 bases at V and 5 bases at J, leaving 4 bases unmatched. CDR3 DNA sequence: TGTGCCAGCAGTTCACCGGGACTAGCGGGAGACGAGCAGTACTTC. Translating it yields CASSSPGLAGDEQYF.

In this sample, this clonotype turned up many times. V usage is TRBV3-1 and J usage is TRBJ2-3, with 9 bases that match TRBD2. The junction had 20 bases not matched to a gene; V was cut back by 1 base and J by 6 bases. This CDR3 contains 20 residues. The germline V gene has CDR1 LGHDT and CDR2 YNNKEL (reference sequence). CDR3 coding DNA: TGTGCCAGCAGCCAAGGATTTGCGGGAGGGGACTACCAGTTTTTCGATACGCAGTATTTT. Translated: CASSQGFAGGDYQFFDTQYF.

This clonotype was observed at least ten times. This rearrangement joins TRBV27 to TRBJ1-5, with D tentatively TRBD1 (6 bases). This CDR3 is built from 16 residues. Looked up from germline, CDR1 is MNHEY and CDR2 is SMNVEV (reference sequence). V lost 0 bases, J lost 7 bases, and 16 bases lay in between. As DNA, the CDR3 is TGTGCCAGCAGTTTATCGGCAGGGGCTCTTTTCCAGCCCCAGCATTTT. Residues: CASSLSAGALFQPQHF.

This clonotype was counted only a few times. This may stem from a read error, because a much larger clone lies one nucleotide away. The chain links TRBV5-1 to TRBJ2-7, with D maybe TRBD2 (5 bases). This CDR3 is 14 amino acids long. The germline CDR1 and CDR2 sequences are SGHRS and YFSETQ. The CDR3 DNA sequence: TGCGCCAGCAGCCGCGGAGGCCCTTCCTACGAGCGGTACTTC. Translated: CASSRGGPSYERYF.

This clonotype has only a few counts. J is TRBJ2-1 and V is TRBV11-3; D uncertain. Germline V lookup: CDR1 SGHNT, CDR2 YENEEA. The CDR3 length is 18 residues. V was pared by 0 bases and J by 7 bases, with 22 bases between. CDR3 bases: TGTGCCAGCAGCTTAGATTTTGGGCCCGCACGTGGGCAAAATGAGCAGTTCTTC. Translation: CASSLDFGPARGQNEQFF.

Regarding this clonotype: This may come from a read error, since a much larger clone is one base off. CDR3 protein: CASSGAGTYNGQFF. The CDR3 DNA is TGTGCCAGCAGCGGCGCCGGGACCTACAATGGGCAGTTCTTC. V gene TRBV5-4 combines with J gene TRBJ2-1; D could derive from TRBD1 or TRBD2 (5 bases each). Germline loops: CDR1 SGHNT, CDR2 YYREEE (reference sequence). The CDR3 has 14 amino acids.

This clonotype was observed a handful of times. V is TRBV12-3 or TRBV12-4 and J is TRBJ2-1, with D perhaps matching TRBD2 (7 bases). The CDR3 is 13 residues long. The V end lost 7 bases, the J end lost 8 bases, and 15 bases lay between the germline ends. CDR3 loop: CASTLGGADEQFF. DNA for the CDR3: TGTGCCAGCACCCTAGGGGGGGCGGATGAGCAGTTCTTC.

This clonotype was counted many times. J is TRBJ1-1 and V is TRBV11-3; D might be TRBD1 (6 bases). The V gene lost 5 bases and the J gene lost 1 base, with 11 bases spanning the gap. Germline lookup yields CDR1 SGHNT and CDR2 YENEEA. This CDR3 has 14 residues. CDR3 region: CASSEGTQNTEAFF. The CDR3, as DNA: TGTGCCAGCAGCGAAGGGACACAGAACACTGAAGCTTTCTTT.

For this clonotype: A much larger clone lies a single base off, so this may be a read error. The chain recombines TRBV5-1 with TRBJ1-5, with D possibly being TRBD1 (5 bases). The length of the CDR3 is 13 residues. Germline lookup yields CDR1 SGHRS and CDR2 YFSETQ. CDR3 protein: CTSSLGGGQPQHF. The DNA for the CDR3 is TGCACCAGCAGCTTGGGGGGTGGTCAGCCCCAGCATTTT.

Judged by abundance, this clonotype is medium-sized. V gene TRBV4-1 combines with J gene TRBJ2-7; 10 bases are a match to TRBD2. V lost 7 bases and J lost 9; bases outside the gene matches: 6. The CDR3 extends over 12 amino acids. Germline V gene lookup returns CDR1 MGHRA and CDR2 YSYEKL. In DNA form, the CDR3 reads TGCGCCAGCACTAGCGGGAGTAGTCGGCAGTACTTC. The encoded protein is CASTSGSSRQYF.

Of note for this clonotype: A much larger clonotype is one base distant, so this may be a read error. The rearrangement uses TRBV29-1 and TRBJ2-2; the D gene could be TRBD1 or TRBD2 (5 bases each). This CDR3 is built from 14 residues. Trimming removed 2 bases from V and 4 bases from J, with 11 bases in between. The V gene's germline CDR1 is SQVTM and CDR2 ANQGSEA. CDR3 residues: CSVEMNGATGELFF. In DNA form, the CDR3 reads TGCAGCGTTGAAATGAACGGGGCCACCGGGGAGCTGTTTTTT.